This is a list of T cell receptor beta chains from one sample in a study of beta chain features in type 1 diabetes. Libraries were prepared by immunoSEQ multiplex PCR; TCRdb keeps only in-frame clonotypes and omits some of them. This sample has more than 250,000 clones, with about 15% found just once. The sample was naive CD4+ T cells from blood. The receptors stem from a man between 18 and 29 years old with type 1 diabetes. CDR3s include the opening cysteine and the closing phenylalanine or tryptophan. The D gene is left open where the match is weak. Clone size is stated in some rows and not others, as once, few, many or a class when expanded.

j_call clone_size d_call v_call cdr3_nt cdr3_aa
TRBJ1-2 - - TRBV18 TGTGCCAGCTCAAACCGCCGAGGAGCCTATGGCTACACCTTC CASSNRRGAYGYTF
TRBJ2-1 few - TRBV5-1 TGCGCCAGCAGCCGCAACCCGGGTTCCTCCTACAATGAGCAGTTCTTC CASSRNPGSSYNEQFF
TRBJ1-2 - TRBD1 TRBV15 TGTGCCACCAGCAGAGGGACAGGGGGAAGCTATGGCTACACCTTC CATSRGTGGSYGYTF
TRBJ2-1 - - TRBV5-4 TGTGCCAGCAGCTTGACAGGGAGCAATGAGCAGTTCTTC CASSLTGSNEQFF
TRBJ2-1 - - TRBV5-5 TGTGCCAGCAGCTTGTGGAGGGGGCAAGTAGTCGATGAGCAGTTCTTC CASSLWRGQVVDEQFF
TRBJ2-7 many - TRBV23-1 TGCGCCAGCAGTCAACAGGAGGGGGCCGTCGAGCAGTACTTC CASSQQEGAVEQYF
TRBJ2-1 - - TRBV7-2 TGTGCCAGCAGCACTTATGTCTACAATGAGCAGTTCTTC CASSTYVYNEQFF
TRBJ1-3 - - TRBV19 TGTGCCAGTAGTATCGACGGACAGACTGGAAACACCATATATTTT CASSIDGQTGNTIYF
TRBJ2-7 few TRBD1 TRBV11-2 TGTGCCAGCAGCCCTTCGACAGGGCTTTACGAGCAGTACTTC CASSPSTGLYEQYF
TRBJ2-4 - - TRBV5-1 TGCGCCAGCAGCCTGCTACCCTCAGCCAAAAACATTCAGTACTTC CASSLLPSAKNIQYF
TRBJ1-1 few TRBD1 TRBV29-1 TGCAGCTATCGGGCAGGGGGTTTTTCTGAAGCTTTCTTT CSYRAGGFSEAFF
TRBJ1-5 - TRBD1 TRBV27 TGTGCCAGCAGTTTATCGAGGGGACAGGGGAGTCATCAGCCCCAGCATTTT CASSLSRGQGSHQPQHF
TRBJ2-1 few - TRBV14 TGTGCCAGCAGCCCCTACGTGCTTGCGAGCTCCTACAATGAGCAGTTCTTC CASSPYVLASSYNEQFF
TRBJ2-1 - TRBD2 TRBV27 TGTGCCAGCAGCCTAGTTTCCGGGACTAGCGTTTACAATGAGCAGTTCTTC CASSLVSGTSVYNEQFF
TRBJ2-6 - - TRBV5-1 TGCGCCAGCAGCCCCCAGGAGGGGCTGAATCTTCACTCTGGGGCCAACGTCCTGACTTTC CASSPQEGLNLHSGANVLTF
TRBJ1-5 - - TRBV25-1 TGTGCCAGCAGTGCCCAGGGAAATCAGCCCCAGCATTTT CASSAQGNQPQHF
TRBJ1-2 - TRBD1 TRBV4-2 TGTGCCAGCAGCCGACGGGGACAGGGATATGGCTACACCTTC CASSRRGQGYGYTF
TRBJ2-3 - TRBD2 TRBV10-3 TGTGCCACCGGGGAGCGGGGTAGCACAGATACGCAGTATTTT CATGERGSTDTQYF
TRBJ2-3 - TRBD2 TRBV7-2 TGTGCCAGCAGCTTTAGCGGGGTTAGCACAGATACGCAGTATTTT CASSFSGVSTDTQYF
TRBJ2-2 - - TRBV19 TGTGCCAGTACCCCACCTATGGTGTCGACCGGGGAGCTGTTTTTT CASTPPMVSTGELFF